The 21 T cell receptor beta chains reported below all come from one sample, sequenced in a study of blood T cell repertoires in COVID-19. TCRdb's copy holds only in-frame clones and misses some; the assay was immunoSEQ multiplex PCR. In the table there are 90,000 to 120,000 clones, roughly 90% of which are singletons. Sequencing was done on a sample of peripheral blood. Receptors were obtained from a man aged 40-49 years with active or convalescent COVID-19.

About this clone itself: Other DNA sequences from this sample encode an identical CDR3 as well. CDR3 nucleotide sequence: TGTGCCAGTAGTACACAGGGGAACACTGAAGCTTTCTTT. Translated, it gives CASSTQGNTEAFF. The V gene is TRBV19, the J gene TRBJ1-1; tentative D call: TRBD1 (6 bases). The V end lost 4 bases, the J end lost 1 base, and 7 bases lay between the germline ends. The CDR3 has 13 residues. CDR1 and CDR2 from the germline V gene are LNHDA and SQIVND (reference sequence).

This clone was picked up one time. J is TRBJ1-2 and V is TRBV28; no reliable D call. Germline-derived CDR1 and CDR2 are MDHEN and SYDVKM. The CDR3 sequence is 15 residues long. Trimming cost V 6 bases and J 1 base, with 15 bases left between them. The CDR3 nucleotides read TGTGCCAGCAGCCCAGGAAACCCACTTAACTATGGCTACACCTTC. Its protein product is CASSPGNPLNYGYTF.

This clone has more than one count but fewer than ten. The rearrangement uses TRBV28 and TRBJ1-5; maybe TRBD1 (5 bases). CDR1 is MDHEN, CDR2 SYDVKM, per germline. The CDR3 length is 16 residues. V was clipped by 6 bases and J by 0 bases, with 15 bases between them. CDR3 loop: CASSLDSLDSNQPQHF. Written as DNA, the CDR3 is TGTGCCAGCAGCCTAGACAGCCTAGATAGCAATCAGCCCCAGCATTTT.

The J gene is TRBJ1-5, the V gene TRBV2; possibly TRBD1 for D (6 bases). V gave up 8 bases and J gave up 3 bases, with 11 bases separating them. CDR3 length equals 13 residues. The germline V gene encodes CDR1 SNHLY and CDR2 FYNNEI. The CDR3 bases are TGTGCCAGCTTACAGGGCCCCAATCAGCCCCAGCATTTT. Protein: CASLQGPNQPQHF.

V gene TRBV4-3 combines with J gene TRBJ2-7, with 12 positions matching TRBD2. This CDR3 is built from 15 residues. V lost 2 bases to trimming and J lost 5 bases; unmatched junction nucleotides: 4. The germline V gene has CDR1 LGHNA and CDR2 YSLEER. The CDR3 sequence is CASSQRLAGENEQYF. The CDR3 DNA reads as TGCGCCAGCAGCCAAAGACTAGCGGGAGAGAACGAGCAGTACTTC.

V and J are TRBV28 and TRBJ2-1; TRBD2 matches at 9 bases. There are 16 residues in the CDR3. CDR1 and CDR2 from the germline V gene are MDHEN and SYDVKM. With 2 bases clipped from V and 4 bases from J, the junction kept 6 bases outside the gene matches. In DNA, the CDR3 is TGTGCCAGCAGTTTACCTAGCGGGACCGAATACAATGAGCAGTTCTTC. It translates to CASSLPSGTEYNEQFF. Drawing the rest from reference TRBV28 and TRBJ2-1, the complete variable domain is DVKVTQSSRYLVKRTGEKVFLECVQDMDHENMFWYRQDPGLGLRLIYFSYDVKMKEKGDIPEGYSVSREKKERFSLILESASTNQTSMYLCASSLPSGTEYNEQFFGPGTRLTVL.

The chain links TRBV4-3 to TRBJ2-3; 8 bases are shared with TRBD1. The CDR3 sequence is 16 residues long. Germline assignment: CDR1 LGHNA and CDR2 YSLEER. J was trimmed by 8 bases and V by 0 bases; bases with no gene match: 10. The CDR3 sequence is CASSQELGQGIGTQYF. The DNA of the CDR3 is TGCGCCAGCAGCCAAGAACTAGGACAGGGAATCGGTACGCAGTATTTT.

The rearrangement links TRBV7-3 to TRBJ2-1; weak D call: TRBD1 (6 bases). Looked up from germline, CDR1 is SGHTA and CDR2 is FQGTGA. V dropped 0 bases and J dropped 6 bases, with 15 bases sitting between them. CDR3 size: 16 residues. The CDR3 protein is CASSLTPLRQANEQFF. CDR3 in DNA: TGTGCCAGCAGCTTAACCCCCTTAAGACAGGCCAATGAGCAGTTCTTC.

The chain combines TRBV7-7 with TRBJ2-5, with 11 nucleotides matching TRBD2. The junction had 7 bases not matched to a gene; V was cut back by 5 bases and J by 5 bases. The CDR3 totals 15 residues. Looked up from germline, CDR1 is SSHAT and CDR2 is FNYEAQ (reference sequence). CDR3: CASSAGLAGTETQYF. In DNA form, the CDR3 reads TGTGCCAGCAGCGCCGGACTAGCGGGCACGGAGACCCAGTACTTC.

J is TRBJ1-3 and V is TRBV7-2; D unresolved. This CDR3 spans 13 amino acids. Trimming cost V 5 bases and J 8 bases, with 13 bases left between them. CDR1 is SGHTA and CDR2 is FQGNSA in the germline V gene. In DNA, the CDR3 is TGTGCCAGCAGCCCGGGGAGAGGATACACCATATATTTT. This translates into CASSPGRGYTIYF.

The CDR3 reads CASSFLYEQYF. The CDR3 DNA reads TGTGCCAGCAGCTTTCTCTACGAGCAGTACTTC. V gene TRBV7-2 combines with J gene TRBJ2-7; D remains unclear. The ends were cut back, 3 bases at V and 3 bases at J, with 3 bases in the middle. The CDR3 is made up of 11 amino acids. Germline V CDR1 and CDR2: SGHTA, FQGNSA. Using reference TRBV7-2 and TRBJ2-7 for the parts outside the CDR3, the full variable domain is GAGVSQSPSNKVTEKGKDVELRCDPISGHTALYWYRQSLGQGLEFLIYFQGNSAPDKSGLPSDRFSAERTGGSVSTLTIQRTQQEDSAVYLCASSFLYEQYFGPGTRLTVT.

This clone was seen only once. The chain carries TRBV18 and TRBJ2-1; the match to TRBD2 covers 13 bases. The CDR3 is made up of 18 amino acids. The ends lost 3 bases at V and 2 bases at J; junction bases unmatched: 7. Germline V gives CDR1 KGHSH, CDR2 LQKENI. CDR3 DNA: TGTGCCAGCTCACCCACAGGACTAGCGGGAGCCACCTACAATGAGCAGTTCTTC. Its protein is CASSPTGLAGATYNEQFF.

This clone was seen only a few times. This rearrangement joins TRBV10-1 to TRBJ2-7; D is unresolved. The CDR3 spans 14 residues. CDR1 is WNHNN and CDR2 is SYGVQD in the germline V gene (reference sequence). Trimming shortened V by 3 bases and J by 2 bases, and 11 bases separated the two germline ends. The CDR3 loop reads CASSDRQPPYEQYF. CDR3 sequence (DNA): TGCGCCAGCAGTGATAGACAACCTCCCTACGAGCAGTACTTC.

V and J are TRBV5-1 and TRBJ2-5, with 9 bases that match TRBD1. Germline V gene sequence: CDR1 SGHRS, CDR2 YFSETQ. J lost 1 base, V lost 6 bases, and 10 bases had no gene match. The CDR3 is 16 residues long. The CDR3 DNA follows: TGCGCCAGCACCAGACCGGGACAGGGCCCCCAAGAGACCCAGTACTTC. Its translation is CASTRPGQGPQETQYF.

The CDR3 protein is CAWSETGGGYTF. Written as DNA, the CDR3 is TGTGCCTGGAGTGAGACAGGGGGAGGCTACACCTTC. V gene TRBV30 combines with J gene TRBJ1-2, with 9 bases aligning to TRBD1. V trimming: 1 base; J trimming: 8 bases; junction bases outside the gene matches: 2. This CDR3 is built from 12 residues. CDR1 and CDR2 (germline): GTSNPN, SVGIG (reference sequence).

CDR3 sequence reads: CASSRYRDKYQPQHF. CDR3 in DNA: TGTGCCAGCTCACGGTACCGGGACAAATATCAGCCCCAGCATTTT. The chain employs TRBV18 and TRBJ1-5; possibly TRBD1 for D (6 bases). The length of the CDR3 is 15 residues. Germline V CDR1 and CDR2: KGHSH, LQKENI. V lost 4 bases and J lost 5, with 15 bases in between. Full variable domain (rest looked up from reference TRBV18 and TRBJ1-5): NAGVMQNPRHLVRRRGQEARLRCSPMKGHSHVYWYRQLPEEGLKFMVYLQKENIIDESGMPKERFSAEFPKEGPSILRIQQVVRGDSAAYFCASSRYRDKYQPQHFGDGTRLSIL.

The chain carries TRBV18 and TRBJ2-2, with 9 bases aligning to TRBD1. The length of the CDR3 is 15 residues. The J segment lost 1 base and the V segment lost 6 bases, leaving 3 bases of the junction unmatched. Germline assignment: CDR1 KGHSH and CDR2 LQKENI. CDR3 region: CASSPDRGNTGELFF. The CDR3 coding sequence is TGTGCCAGCTCCCCGGACAGGGGGAACACCGGGGAGCTGTTTTTT.

Here the CDR3 reads CASSFKAGEQYF. The CDR3 DNA follows: TGTGCCAGCAGTTTTAAGGCGGGCGAGCAGTACTTC. This sequence joins TRBV27 and TRBJ2-7; TRBD2 is a possible D gene (5 bases). Germline values: CDR1 MNHEY, CDR2 SMNVEV (reference sequence). The CDR3 loop spans 12 amino acids. The V gene lost 3 bases and the J gene lost 6 bases, with 9 bases spanning the gap.

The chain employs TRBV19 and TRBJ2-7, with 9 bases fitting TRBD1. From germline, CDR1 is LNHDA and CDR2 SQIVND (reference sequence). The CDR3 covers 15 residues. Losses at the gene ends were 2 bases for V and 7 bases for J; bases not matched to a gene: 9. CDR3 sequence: CASSIPGQGKSEQYF. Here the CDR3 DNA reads TGTGCCAGTAGTATACCGGGACAGGGTAAATCGGAGCAGTACTTC.

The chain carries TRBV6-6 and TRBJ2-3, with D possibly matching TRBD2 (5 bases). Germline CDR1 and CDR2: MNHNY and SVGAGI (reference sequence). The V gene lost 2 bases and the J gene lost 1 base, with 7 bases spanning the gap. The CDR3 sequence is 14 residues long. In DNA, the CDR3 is TGTGCCAGCAGTTACCTGGGAGGCACAGATACGCAGTATTTT. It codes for CASSYLGGTDTQYF.

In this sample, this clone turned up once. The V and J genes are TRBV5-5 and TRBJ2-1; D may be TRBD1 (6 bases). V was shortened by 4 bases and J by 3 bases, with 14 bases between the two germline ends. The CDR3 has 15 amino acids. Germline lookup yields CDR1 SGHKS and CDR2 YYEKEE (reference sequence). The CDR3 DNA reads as TGTGCCAGCAGCCTACAGGGTGGCGGCTACAATGAGCAGTTCTTC. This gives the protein CASSLQGGGYNEQFF.